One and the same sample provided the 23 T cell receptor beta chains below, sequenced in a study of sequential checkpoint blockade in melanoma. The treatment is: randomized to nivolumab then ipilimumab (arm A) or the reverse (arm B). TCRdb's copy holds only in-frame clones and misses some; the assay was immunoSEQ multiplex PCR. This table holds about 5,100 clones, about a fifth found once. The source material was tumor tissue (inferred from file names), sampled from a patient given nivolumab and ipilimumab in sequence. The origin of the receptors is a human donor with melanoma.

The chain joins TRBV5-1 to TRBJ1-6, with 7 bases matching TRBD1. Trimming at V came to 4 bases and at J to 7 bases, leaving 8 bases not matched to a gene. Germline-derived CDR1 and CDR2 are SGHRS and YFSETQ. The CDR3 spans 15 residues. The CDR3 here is CASSPRQGTNSPLHF. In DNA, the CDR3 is TGCGCCAGCAGCCCAAGACAGGGAACCAATTCACCCCTCCACTTT.

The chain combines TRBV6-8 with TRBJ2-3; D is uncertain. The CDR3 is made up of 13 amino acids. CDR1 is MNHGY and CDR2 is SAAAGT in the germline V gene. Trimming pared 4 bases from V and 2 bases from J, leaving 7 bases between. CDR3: CASSLDFTDTQYF. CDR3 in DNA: TGTGCCAGCAGTTTAGATTTCACAGATACGCAGTATTTT.

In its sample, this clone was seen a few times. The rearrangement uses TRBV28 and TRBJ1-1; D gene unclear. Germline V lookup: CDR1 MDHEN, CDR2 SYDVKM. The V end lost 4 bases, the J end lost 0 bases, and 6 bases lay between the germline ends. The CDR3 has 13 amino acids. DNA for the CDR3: TGTGCCAGCAGTTGGACCATGAACACTGAAGCTTTCTTT. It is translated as CASSWTMNTEAFF.

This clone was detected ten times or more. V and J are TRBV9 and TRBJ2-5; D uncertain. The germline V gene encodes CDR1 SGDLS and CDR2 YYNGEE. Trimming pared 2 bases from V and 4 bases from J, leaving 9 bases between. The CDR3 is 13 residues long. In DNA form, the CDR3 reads TGTGCCAGCAGCGTCCAGTTCGGAGAGACCCAGTACTTC. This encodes CASSVQFGETQYF.

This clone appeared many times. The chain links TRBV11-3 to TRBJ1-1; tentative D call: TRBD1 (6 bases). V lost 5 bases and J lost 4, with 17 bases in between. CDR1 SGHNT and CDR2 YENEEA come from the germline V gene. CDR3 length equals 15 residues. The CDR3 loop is CASSVAPTGTTEAFF. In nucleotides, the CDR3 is TGTGCCAGCAGCGTCGCCCCCACAGGGACCACTGAAGCTTTCTTT.

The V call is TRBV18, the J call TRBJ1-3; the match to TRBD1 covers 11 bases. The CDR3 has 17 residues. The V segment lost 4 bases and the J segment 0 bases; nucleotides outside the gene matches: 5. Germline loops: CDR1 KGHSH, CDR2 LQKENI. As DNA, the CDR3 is TGTGCCAGCTCACTAACCGGGACAGGGGGCTCTGGAAACACCATATATTTT. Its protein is CASSLTGTGGSGNTIYF.

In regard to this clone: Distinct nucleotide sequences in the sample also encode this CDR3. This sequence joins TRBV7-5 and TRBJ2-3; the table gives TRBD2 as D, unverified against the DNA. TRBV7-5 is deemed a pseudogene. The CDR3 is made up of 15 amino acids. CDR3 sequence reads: CASSPQRGSTDTQYF. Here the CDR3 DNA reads TGTGCCAGCAGCCCCCAGCGGGGCAGCACAGATACGCAGTATTTT.

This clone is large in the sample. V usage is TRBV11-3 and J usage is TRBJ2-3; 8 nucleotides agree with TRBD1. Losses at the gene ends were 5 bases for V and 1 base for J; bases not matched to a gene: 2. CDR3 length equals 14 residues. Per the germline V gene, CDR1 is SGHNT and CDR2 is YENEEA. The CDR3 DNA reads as TGTGCCAGCAGCCAGACAGGGGGCACAGATACGCAGTATTTT. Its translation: CASSQTGGTDTQYF.

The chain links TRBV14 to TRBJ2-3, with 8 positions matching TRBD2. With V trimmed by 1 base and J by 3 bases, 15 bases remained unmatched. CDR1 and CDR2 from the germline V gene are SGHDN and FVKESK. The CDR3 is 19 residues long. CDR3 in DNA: TGTGCCAGCAGCCAAGGTCGGTTCTCGGGTAGCGGGGTTACAGATACGCAGTATTTT. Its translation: CASSQGRFSGSGVTDTQYF.

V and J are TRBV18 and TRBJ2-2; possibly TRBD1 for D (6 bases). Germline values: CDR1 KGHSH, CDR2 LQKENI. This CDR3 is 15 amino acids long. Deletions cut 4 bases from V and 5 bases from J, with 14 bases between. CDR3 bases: TGTGCCAGCTCACTTTCCGGGACAACAACCGGGGAGCTGTTTTTT. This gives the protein CASSLSGTTTGELFF.

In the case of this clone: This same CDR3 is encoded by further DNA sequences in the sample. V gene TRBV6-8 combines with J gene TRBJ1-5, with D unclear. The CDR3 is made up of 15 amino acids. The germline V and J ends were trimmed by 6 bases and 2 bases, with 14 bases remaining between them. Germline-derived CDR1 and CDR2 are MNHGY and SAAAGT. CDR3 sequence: CASSPRSGGNQPQHF. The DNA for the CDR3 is TGTGCCAGCAGCCCCAGGAGCGGAGGCAATCAGCCCCAGCATTTT.

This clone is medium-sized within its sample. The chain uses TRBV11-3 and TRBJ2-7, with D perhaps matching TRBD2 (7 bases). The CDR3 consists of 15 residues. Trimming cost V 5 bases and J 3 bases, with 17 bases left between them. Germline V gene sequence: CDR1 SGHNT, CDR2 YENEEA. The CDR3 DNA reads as TGTGCCAGCAGCCAGGGTCCGGGGGGCATCTACGAGCAGTACTTC. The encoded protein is CASSQGPGGIYEQYF.

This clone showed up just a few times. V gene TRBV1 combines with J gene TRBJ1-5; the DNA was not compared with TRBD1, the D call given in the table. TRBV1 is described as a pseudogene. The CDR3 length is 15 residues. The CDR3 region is CASSRLGTGQQPQHF. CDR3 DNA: TGCGCCAGCAGCCGGTTGGGCACAGGGCAGCAGCCCCAGCATTTT.

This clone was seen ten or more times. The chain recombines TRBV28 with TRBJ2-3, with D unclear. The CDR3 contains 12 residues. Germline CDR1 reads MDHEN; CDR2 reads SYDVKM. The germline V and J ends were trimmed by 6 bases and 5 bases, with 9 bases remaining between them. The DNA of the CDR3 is TGTGCCAGCAGCCACATCGGAGATACGCAGTATTTT. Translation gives CASSHIGDTQYF.

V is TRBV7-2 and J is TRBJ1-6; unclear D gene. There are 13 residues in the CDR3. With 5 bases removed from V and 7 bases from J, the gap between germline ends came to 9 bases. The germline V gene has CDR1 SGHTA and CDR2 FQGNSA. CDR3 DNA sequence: TGTGCCAGCAGCACGCTAGGGAATTCACCCCTCCACTTT. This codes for CASSTLGNSPLHF.

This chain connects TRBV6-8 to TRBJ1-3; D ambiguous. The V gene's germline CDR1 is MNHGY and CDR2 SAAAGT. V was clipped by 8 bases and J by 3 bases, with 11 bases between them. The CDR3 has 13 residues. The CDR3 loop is CASVTLSGNTIYF. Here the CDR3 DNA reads TGTGCCAGCGTAACCCTGAGTGGAAACACCATATATTTT.

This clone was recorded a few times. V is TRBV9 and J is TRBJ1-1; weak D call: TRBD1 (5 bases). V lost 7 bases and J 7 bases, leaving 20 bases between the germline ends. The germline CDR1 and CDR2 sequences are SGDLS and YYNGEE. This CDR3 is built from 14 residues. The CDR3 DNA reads TGTGCCAGCTCATATACGGGGGGTATTATTGAAGCTTTCTTT. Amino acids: CASSYTGGIIEAFF. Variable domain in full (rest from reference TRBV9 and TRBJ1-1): DSGVTQTPKHLITATGQRVTLRCSPRSGDLSVYWYQQSLDQGLQFLIQYYNGEERAKGNILERFSAQQFPDLHSELNLSSLELGDSALYFCASSYTGGIIEAFFGQGTRLTVV.

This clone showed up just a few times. The CDR3 region is CAISEDGAGTDTQYF. The CDR3 DNA sequence: TGTGCCATCAGTGAGGATGGAGCAGGGACAGATACGCAGTATTTT. This chain uses TRBV10-3 with TRBJ2-3; maybe TRBD1 (5 bases). Germline V gene lookup returns CDR1 ENHRY and CDR2 SYGVKD. Trimming took off 2 bases at V and 3 bases at J, with 12 bases between the two ends. There are 15 residues in the CDR3.

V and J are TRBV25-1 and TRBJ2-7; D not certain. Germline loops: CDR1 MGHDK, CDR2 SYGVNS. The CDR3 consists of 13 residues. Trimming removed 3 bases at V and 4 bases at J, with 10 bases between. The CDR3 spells CASSEAPGYEQYF. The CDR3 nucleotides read TGTGCCAGCAGTGAGGCCCCGGGTTACGAGCAGTACTTC.

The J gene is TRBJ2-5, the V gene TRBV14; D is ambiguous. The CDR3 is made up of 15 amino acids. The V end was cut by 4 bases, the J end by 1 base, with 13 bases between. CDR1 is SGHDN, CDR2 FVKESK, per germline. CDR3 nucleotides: TGTGCCAGCAGCCCGATAGTGATTCCCCAAGAGACCCAGTACTTC. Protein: CASSPIVIPQETQYF.

CDR3 DNA sequence: TGTGCCACCAAGGGTTATAATTCACCCCTCCACTTT. Its protein is CATKGYNSPLHF. The V call is TRBV19, the J call TRBJ1-6; D unresolved. Germline V CDR1 and CDR2: LNHDA, SQIVND (reference sequence). The CDR3 totals 12 residues. The V gene lost 10 bases and the J gene lost 4 bases, with 8 bases spanning the gap.

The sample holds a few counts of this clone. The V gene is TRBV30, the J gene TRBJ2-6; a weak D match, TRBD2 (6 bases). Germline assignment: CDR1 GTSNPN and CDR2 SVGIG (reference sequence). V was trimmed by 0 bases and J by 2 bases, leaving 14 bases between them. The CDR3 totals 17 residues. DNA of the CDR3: TGTGCCTGGAGTGTATTCATCGGAGGGGCTGGGGCCAACGTCCTGACTTTC. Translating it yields CAWSVFIGGAGANVLTF.

The CDR3 here is CASSLWTGADTQYF. The CDR3 DNA reads TGTGCCAGCAGTTTATGGACAGGGGCAGATACGCAGTATTTT. The chain combines TRBV28 with TRBJ2-3, with 8 bases lining up with TRBD1. V was pared by 0 bases and J by 4 bases, with 0 bases of the junction left unmatched. This CDR3 has 14 amino acids. Germline assignment: CDR1 MDHEN and CDR2 SYDVKM.